Listed below are T cell receptor beta chains from one sample, sequenced in a study of shared clonotypes between healthy human individuals. The method was immunoSEQ multiplex PCR; TCRdb's version includes in-frame clones alone and lacks a portion of them. The sample records under 1,100,000 clones, approximately 76% being singletons. The sample taken for sequencing was memory CD4+ T cells sorted from blood. These TCRs come from a man between 18 and 29 years old in good health. CDR3s include the opening cysteine and the closing phenylalanine or tryptophan. The D gene is left open where the match is weak. Clone size is stated in some rows and not others, as once, few, many or a class when expanded.

size,J,D,V,CDR3,DNA
once,TRBJ2-3,TRBD1,TRBV7-2,CASRLNDRAGQYF,TGTGCCAGCAGGCTTAATGACAGGGCTGGGCAGTATTTT
-,TRBJ1-4,-,TRBV27,CASSPNGGTNEKLFF,TGTGCCAGCAGTCCTAACGGGGGAACTAATGAAAAACTGTTTTTT
-,TRBJ2-7,TRBD1,TRBV7-8,CASSLSSGQGNEQYF,TGTGCCAGCAGCTTGTCCTCGGGACAGGGGAACGAGCAGTACTTC
-,TRBJ2-4,-,TRBV5-6,CASSFGASLAKNIQYF,TGTGCCAGCAGCTTCGGTGCCTCCCTAGCCAAAAACATTCAGTACTTC
-,TRBJ2-1,-,TRBV4-1,CASSQDIGAQYNEQFF,TGCGCCAGCAGCCAGGACATCGGGGCCCAATACAATGAGCAGTTCTTC
-,TRBJ2-1,TRBD2,TRBV10-3,CAISDGLALAGGQVEQFF,TGTGCCATCAGTGATGGTTTGGCACTAGCGGGGGGGCAGGTTGAGCAGTTCTTC
many,TRBJ2-3,-,TRBV7-9,CASSLDRGKGTDTQYF,TGTGCCAGCAGCTTAGACCGCGGGAAGGGAACAGATACGCAGTATTTT
-,TRBJ1-1,-,TRBV11-2,CASTLLLGREPFF,TGTGCCAGCACCCTTCTTCTAGGCAGGGAACCTTTCTTT
many,TRBJ2-6,-,TRBV6-1,CATHKDSGANVLTF,TGTGCCACCCATAAAGATTCTGGGGCCAACGTCCTGACTTTC
few,TRBJ2-4,-,TRBV11-2,CASMGLAKNIQYF,TGTGCCAGCATGGGGCTAGCCAAAAACATTCAGTACTTC
-,TRBJ2-7,-,TRBV4-1,CASSPQESGLTYEQYF,TGCGCCAGCAGCCCCCAGGAGAGCGGACTCACCTACGAGCAGTACTTC
once,TRBJ1-3,-,TRBV6-6,CASSPGLGGNTIYF,TGTGCCAGCAGCCCCGGGCTTGGTGGAAACACCATATATTTT
-,TRBJ2-7,-,TRBV6-5,CATQGHSSYEQYF,TGTGCCACCCAGGGACATTCCTCCTACGAGCAGTACTTC
-,TRBJ1-1,TRBD1,TRBV6-1,CASSESGQVNTEAFF,TGTGCCAGCAGTGAATCGGGACAGGTCAACACTGAAGCTTTCTTT
-,TRBJ1-5,-,TRBV6-6,CASSRTSNQPQHF,TGTGCCAGCAGCCGAACTAGCAATCAGCCCCAGCATTTT
once,TRBJ1-3,-,TRBV2,CASSELSSGNTIYF,TGTGCCAGCAGTGAGCTCAGCTCTGGAAACACCATATATTTT
-,TRBJ2-3,-,TRBV5-1,CASSLADRTDTQYF,TGCGCCAGCAGCTTAGCAGACCGCACAGATACGCAGTATTTT
-,TRBJ1-3,TRBD1,TRBV20-1,CSAQNYRGLYF,TGCAGTGCCCAGAATTACAGGGGATTATATTTT
-,TRBJ2-1,TRBD2,TRBV19,CASTLAVRPDEQFF,TGTGCCAGTACTCTAGCGGTCCGGCCTGATGAGCAGTTCTTC
-,TRBJ2-5,-,TRBV21-1,CASSKGGGKGLRSETQYF,TGTGCCAGCAGCAAAGGAGGGGGGAAGGGGTTGAGGTCAGAGACCCAGTACTTC
-,TRBJ2-5,-,TRBV9,CASSPRTDPGETQYF,TGTGCCAGCAGCCCTCGGACCGACCCCGGGGAGACCCAGTACTTC
-,TRBJ1-2,-,TRBV28,CASSGVDGNYGYTF,TGTGCCAGCAGTGGGGTCGACGGGAACTATGGCTACACCTTC
once,TRBJ2-5,TRBD2,TRBV2,CASGASGRETQYF,TGTGCCAGCGGGGCTAGCGGGAGAGAGACCCAGTACTTC
-,TRBJ2-1,TRBD1,TRBV4-1,CASSPVGDRTYNEQFF,TGCGCCAGCAGCCCAGTGGGGGACAGGACCTACAATGAGCAGTTCTTC
-,TRBJ2-3,-,TRBV15,CATSRGGAVSTDTQYF,TGTGCCACCAGCAGAGGGGGGGCTGTCTCCACAGATACGCAGTATTTT
-,TRBJ2-4,-,TRBV2,CASSGYPSPKNIQYF,TGTGCCAGCAGTGGATACCCGAGTCCCAAAAACATTCAGTACTTC
many,TRBJ2-5,TRBD2,TRBV27,CASSFSAAGKETQYF,TGTGCCAGCAGTTTTTCAGCAGCGGGGAAGGAGACCCAGTACTTC
few,TRBJ2-7,-,TRBV4-1,CASSRDPGGNYEQYF,TGCGCCAGCAGCCGAGACCCCGGCGGCAACTACGAGCAGTACTTC